This TCR beta chain was captured in a study of blood T cell repertoires in COVID-19. At the level of the study: COVID-19 samples from acute and convalescent phases originated in the United States, Italy and Spain. Sample material is recorded as cDNA or gDNA derived from T cells, B-cell-depleted T cells, or PBMCs.

With regard to this clone: This likely comes from a read error, as the CDR3 has no conserved phenylalanine or tryptophan at its end. The DNA is omitted, as the CDR3 cannot be located on it reliably, and the CDR3 follows TCRdb's listing.

Categorization into cohorts depended on clinical history that participants reported. Two negative PCRs, clearance, or symptom resolution were required of recovered Cohort 3 donors. Produced via immunoSEQ multiplex PCR; TCRdb's table is partial and in-frame only. The profile covers 150,000 to 190,000 clones, with around 80% appearing a single time and about 7.7% taken by the ten largest. CDR1 and CDR2 (germline): SEHNR, FQNEAQ (reference sequence). The CDR3 has 12 residues if both end residues are counted. This sequence joins TRBV7-9 and TRBJ2-7; TRBD1 is the table's D call, not checked against the DNA. The sequenced material came from PBMCs or T cells enriched from blood (not recorded which). The receptor's source is a man aged 50-60 years who had recovered from COVID-19. The CDR3 loop is CASSLGQGVPQP.